This is a list of T cell receptor beta chains from one sample in a study of shared clonotypes between healthy human individuals. Generated by immunoSEQ multiplex PCR, the TCRdb table keeps only in-frame clones and is missing some. This sample has hundreds of thousands of clones, with approximately 97% found just once. Sequencing was carried out using naive CD8+ T cells sorted from blood. The receptor source for this set is a man aged 25 to 40 in good health. Both conserved end residues are part of each CDR3. D genes are given only for firm matches. Clone size appears in some rows only: once, few, many, or a class for an expanded clone.

v_gene	abundance	j_gene	d_gene	CDR3aa	CDR3nt
TRBV6-6	.	TRBJ1-1	.	CASSYSVRGGTEAFF	TGTGCCAGCAGTTACTCGGTTAGGGGGGGCACTGAAGCTTTCTTT
TRBV4-1	.	TRBJ1-1	TRBD1	CASSPTLGQGIIMNTEAFF	TGCGCCAGCAGCCCTACACTCGGACAGGGGATAATTATGAACACTGAAGCTTTCTTT
TRBV7-6	.	TRBJ2-7	.	CASSLGGRTDEQYF	TGTGCCAGCAGCTTAGGAGGGAGGACAGACGAGCAGTACTTC
TRBV9	.	TRBJ2-7	.	CASSDAVGRPSYEQYF	TGTGCCAGCAGCGATGCTGTGGGCAGACCATCCTACGAGCAGTACTTC
TRBV2	.	TRBJ2-2	TRBD2	CATETVLSSGRAGTGELFF	TGTGCCACCGAGACAGTTTTATCTAGCGGGAGGGCCGGTACCGGGGAGCTGTTTTTT
TRBV10-3	.	TRBJ2-1	TRBD2	CAIRGLAGATDEQFF	TGTGCCATCAGGGGACTAGCGGGAGCGACAGATGAGCAGTTCTTC
TRBV10-3	.	TRBJ2-5	TRBD1	CAIVGTVIEETQYF	TGTGCCATCGTCGGGACAGTAATAGAAGAGACCCAGTACTTC
TRBV6-6	.	TRBJ2-7	TRBD2	CASRIAGGRRDEQYF	TGTGCCAGCAGAATAGCGGGAGGCCGACGGGACGAGCAGTACTTC
TRBV27	.	TRBJ1-5	.	CASSLSQQPQHF	TGTGCCAGCAGTTTAAGCCAACAGCCCCAGCATTTT
TRBV27	once	TRBJ2-2	TRBD2	CASSRDYSTGELFF	TGTGCCAGCAGTCGGGACTACTCGACCGGGGAGCTGTTTTTT